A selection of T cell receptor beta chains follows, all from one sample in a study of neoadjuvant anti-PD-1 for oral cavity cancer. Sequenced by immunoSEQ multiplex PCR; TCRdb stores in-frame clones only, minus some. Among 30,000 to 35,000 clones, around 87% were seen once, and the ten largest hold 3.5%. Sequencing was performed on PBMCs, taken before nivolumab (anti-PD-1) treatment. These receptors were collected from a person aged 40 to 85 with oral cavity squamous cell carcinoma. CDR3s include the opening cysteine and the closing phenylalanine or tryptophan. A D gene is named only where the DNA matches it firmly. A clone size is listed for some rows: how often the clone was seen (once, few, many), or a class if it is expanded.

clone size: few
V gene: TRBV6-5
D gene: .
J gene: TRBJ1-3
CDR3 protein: CASSIQGGGGNTIYF
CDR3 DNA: TGTGCCAGCAGTATACAGGGCGGCGGGGGAAACACCATATATTTT

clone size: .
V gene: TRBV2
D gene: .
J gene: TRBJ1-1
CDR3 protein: CASSEAGFRTTEAFF
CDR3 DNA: TGTGCCAGCAGTGAGGCCGGTTTCCGAACGACTGAAGCTTTCTTT

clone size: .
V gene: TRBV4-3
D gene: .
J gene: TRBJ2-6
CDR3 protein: CASSQESSSGANVLTF
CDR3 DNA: TGCGCCAGCAGCCAAGAATCCAGCTCTGGGGCCAACGTCCTGACTTTC

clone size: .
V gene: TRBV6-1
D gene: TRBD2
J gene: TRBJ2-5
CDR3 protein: CASSLAGGFQETQYF
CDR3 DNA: TGTGCCAGCTCGCTAGCGGGGGGGTTCCAAGAGACCCAGTACTTC

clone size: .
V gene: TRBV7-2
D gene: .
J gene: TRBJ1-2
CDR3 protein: CASSLARDNGYTF
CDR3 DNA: TGTGCCAGCAGCTTAGCAAGGGACAATGGCTACACCTTC

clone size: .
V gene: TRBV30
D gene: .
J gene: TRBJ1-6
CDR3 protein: CAWISQLGSPLHF
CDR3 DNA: TGTGCCTGGATAAGTCAGTTGGGTTCACCCCTCCACTTT

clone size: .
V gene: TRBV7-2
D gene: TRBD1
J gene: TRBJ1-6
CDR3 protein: CASSTGTGGVGSPLHF
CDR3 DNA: TGTGCCAGCAGCACCGGGACAGGGGGCGTAGGGTCACCCCTCCACTTT

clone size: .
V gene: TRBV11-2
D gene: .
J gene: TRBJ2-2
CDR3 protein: CASSLTGLVTGELFF
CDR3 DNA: TGTGCCAGCAGCTTAACAGGGCTGGTGACCGGGGAGCTGTTTTTT

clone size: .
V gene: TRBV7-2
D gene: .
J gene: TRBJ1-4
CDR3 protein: CASSPRVGKLFF
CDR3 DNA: TGTGCCAGCAGCCCTAGGGTAGGCAAACTGTTTTTT

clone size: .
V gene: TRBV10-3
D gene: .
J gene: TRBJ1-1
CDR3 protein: CAITNQAKQTSEAFF
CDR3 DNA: TGTGCCATCACCAACCAGGCAAAGCAAACCAGTGAAGCTTTCTTT

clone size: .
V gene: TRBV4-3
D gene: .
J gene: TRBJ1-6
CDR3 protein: CASSQEQGFNSPLHF
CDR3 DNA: TGCGCCAGCAGCCAAGAACAAGGGTTTAATTCACCCCTCCACTTT

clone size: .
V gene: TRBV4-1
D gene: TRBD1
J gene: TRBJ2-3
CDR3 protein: CASSPFPRDRGYDTQYF
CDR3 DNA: TGCGCCAGCAGCCCATTCCCTCGGGACAGGGGGTATGATACGCAGTATTTT

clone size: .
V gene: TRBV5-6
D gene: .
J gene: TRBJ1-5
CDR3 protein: CASSRDGTKGQPQHF
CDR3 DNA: TGTGCCAGCAGCCGAGACGGGACTAAGGGCCAGCCCCAGCATTTT

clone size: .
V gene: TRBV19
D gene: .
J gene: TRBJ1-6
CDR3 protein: CASSLPGINSPLHF
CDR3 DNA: TGTGCCAGTAGCCTGCCCGGCATTAATTCACCCCTCCACTTT

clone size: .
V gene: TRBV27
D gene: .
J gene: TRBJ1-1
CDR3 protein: CASSLSQGEAFF
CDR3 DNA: TGTGCCAGCAGTTTATCGCAGGGAGAAGCTTTCTTT

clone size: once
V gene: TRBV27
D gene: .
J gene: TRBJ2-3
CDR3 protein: CASSLALGGTDTQYF
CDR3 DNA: TGTGCCAGCAGTTTAGCTCTAGGTGGCACAGATACGCAGTATTTT

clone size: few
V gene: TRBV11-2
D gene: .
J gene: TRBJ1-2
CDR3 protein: CASTRGLDYGYTF
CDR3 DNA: TGTGCCAGCACCCGGGGCTTAGATTATGGCTACACCTTC

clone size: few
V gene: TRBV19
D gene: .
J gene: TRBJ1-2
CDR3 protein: CASSTPPRPYTF
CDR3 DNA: TGTGCCAGTAGTACTCCTCCGAGGCCCTACACCTTC

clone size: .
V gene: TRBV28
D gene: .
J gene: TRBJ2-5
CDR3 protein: CASSRKSTGEETQYF
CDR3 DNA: TGTGCCAGCAGTCGAAAAAGCACAGGTGAAGAGACCCAGTACTTC

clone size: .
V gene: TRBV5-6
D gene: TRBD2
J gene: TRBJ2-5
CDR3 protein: CASSNPIFVSGELQETQYF
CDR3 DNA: TGTGCCAGCAGCAACCCTATTTTTGTTAGCGGGGAATTACAAGAGACCCAGTACTTC

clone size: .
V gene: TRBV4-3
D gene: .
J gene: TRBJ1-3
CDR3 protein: CASSQGRDTIYF
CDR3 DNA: TGCGCCAGCAGCCAAGGGCGGGACACCATATATTTT

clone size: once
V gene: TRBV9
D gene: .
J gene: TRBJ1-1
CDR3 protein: CASSPQGTEAFF
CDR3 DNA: TGTGCCAGCAGCCCCCAGGGGACGGAAGCTTTCTTT

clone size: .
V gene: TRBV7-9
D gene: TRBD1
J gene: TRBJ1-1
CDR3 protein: CASSPAEGAMNTEAFF
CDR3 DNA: TGTGCCAGCAGCCCGGCGGAGGGGGCAATGAACACTGAAGCTTTCTTT

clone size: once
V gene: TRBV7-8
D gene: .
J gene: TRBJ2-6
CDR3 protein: CASSSQVPSSGANVLTF
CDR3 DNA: TGTGCCAGCAGCTCCCAGGTACCGAGCTCTGGGGCCAACGTCCTGACTTTC

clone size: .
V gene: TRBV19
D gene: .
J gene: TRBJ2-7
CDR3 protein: CASGQGLGDEQYF
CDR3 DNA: TGTGCCAGTGGTCAAGGCCTCGGGGACGAGCAGTACTTC

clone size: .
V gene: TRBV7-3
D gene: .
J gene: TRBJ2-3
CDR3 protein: CASRAGAPTDTQYF
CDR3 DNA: TGTGCCAGCAGGGCGGGGGCCCCCACAGATACGCAGTATTTT

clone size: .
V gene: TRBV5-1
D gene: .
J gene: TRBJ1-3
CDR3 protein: CASSLEGGSGNTIYF
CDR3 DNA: TGCGCCAGCAGCTTGGAAGGGGGCTCTGGAAACACCATATATTTT

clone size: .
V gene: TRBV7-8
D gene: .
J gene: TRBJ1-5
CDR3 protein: CASSLVGGFGPQHF
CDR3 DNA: TGTGCCAGCAGCTTAGTGGGCGGGTTCGGGCCCCAGCATTTT

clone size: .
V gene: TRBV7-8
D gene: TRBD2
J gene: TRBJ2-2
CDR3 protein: CASSLTSGGAAGELFF
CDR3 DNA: TGTGCCAGCAGCTTGACTAGCGGGGGGGCGGCCGGGGAGCTGTTTTTT

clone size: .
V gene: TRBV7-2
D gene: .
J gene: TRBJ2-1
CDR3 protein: CASSLEVISTQEQFF
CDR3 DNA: TGTGCCAGCAGCTTAGAAGTGATTTCGACACAAGAGCAGTTCTTC

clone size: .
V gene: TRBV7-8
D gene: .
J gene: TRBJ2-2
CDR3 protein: CASSARTLPTGELFF
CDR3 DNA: TGTGCCAGCAGCGCCCGGACACTACCCACCGGGGAGCTGTTTTTT

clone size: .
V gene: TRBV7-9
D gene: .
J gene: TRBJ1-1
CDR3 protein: CASSPDQLLTGAFF
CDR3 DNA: TGTGCCAGCAGTCCCGACCAACTCCTTACTGGAGCTTTCTTT

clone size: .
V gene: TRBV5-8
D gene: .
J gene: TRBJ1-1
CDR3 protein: CASSSARGNTEAFF
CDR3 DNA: TGTGCCAGCAGCTCGGCCAGGGGGAACACTGAAGCTTTCTTT

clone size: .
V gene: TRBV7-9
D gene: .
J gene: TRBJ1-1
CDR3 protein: CASSLGANTEAFF
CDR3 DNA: TGTGCCAGCAGCTTAGGGGCGAATACTGAAGCTTTCTTT

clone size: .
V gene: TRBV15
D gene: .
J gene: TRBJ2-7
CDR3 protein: CATSRDLPYEQYF
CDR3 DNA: TGTGCCACCAGCAGAGATCTCCCATACGAGCAGTACTTC

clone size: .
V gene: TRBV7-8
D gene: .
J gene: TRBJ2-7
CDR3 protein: CASSLSGDYEQYF
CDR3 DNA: TGTGCCAGCAGCTTAAGTGGGGACTACGAGCAGTACTTC

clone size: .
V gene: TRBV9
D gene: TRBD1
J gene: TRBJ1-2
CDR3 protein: CASSVDSGTGSGGYTF
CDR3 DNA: TGTGCCAGCAGCGTAGACTCTGGGACAGGCTCCGGGGGCTACACCTTC

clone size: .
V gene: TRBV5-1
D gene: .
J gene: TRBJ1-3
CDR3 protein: CASSSIGISGNTIYF
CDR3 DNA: TGCGCCAGCAGCTCCATCGGGATCTCTGGAAACACCATATATTTT

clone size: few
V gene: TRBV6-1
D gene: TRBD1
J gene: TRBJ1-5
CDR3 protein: CAAGQQGAIQPQHF
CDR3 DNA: TGTGCCGCGGGGCAACAGGGGGCGATTCAGCCCCAGCATTTT

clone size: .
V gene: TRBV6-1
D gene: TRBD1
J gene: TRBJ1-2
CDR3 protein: CASRNTGGAEGYTF
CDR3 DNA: TGTGCCAGCAGGAATACAGGGGGCGCAGAAGGCTACACCTTC

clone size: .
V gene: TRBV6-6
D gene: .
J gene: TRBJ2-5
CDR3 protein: CASSSTGPQETQYF
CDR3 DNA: TGTGCCAGCAGTTCGACAGGACCCCAAGAGACCCAGTACTTC

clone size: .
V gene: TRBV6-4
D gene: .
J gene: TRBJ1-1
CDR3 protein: CASSDRTQGRNTEAFF
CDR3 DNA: TGTGCCAGCAGTGACCGGACGCAGGGGAGGAACACTGAAGCTTTCTTT

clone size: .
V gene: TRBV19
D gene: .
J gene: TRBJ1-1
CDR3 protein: CASGGGEAFF
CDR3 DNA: TGTGCCAGTGGGGGTGGGGAAGCTTTCTTT

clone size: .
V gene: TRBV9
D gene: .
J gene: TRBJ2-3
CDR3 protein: CASSYPPSTDTQYF
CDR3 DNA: TGTGCCAGCAGCTACCCCCCTAGCACAGATACGCAGTATTTT

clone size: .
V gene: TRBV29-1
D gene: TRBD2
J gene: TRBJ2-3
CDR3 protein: CSVGASGAGDTQYF
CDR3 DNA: TGCAGCGTTGGGGCTAGCGGGGCCGGGGATACGCAGTATTTT

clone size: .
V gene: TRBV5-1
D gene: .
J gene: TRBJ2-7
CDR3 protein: CASSLDAPGPYEQYF
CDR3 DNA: TGCGCCAGCAGCTTGGATGCGCCCGGTCCCTACGAGCAGTACTTC

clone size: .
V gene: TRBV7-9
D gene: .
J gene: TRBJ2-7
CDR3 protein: CASSPVTPEFSYEQYF
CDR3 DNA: TGTGCCAGCAGCCCAGTAACGCCAGAGTTCTCCTACGAGCAGTACTTC

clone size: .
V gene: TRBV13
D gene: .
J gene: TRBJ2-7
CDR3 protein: CASSRRGGELSYEQYF
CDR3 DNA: TGTGCCAGCAGCCGTAGGGGAGGAGAGCTTTCCTACGAGCAGTACTTC

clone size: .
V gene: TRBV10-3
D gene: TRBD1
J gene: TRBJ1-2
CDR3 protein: CAIRLGGQGGGYTF
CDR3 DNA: TGTGCCATCAGACTTGGGGGACAGGGTGGTGGCTACACCTTC

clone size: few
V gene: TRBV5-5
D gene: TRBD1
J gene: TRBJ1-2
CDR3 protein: CASSLGQGFGYTF
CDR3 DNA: TGTGCCAGCAGCTTGGGACAGGGTTTCGGCTACACCTTC

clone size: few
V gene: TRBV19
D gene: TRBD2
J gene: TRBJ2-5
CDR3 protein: CASSIRGLAGGSETQYF
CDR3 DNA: TGTGCCAGTAGTATCCGGGGACTAGCGGGGGGCAGTGAGACCCAGTACTTC

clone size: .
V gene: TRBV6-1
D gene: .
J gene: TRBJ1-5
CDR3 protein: CASSVGQINQPQHF
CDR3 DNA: TGTGCCAGCAGTGTCGGTCAGATTAATCAGCCCCAGCATTTT

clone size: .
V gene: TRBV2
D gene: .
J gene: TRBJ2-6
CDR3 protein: CASSDGPPHNVLTF
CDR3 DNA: TGTGCCAGCAGTGATGGCCCCCCCCACAACGTCCTGACTTTC